The clone carrying this T cell receptor (beta chain) was counted many times. Via MiXCR, TCRdb re-called the 5' RACE reads, giving one row per CDR3 protein. Found here are 39,000 or so distinct CDR3 sequences, 7.5% of them singletons; the top ten hold 25% to 35%. The sample belongs to a study of spatial heterogeneity in lung cancer. The V gene end was trimmed by 4 bases and the J gene end by 0 bases; junction bases not matched to a gene: 4. The CDR3 sequence is 15 residues long. Looked up from germline, CDR1 is LGHDT and CDR2 is YNNKEL (reference sequence). As for time point: sample taken at primary tumor resection. Without sorting, whole RNA was sequenced from tumor, nontumor lung or frozen PBMC.

The clonotype comes from a male donor with early-stage non-small cell lung cancer. The sample in question was PBMCs, obtained at surgery. The V call is TRBV3-1, the J call TRBJ1-1; TRBD1 matches 8 bases. As DNA, the CDR3 is TGTGCCAGCAGCCGGGGACAGGCCCTGAACACTGAAGCTTTCTTT. Translated: CASSRGQALNTEAFF.